The text below deals with one TCR beta chain. This sample was included in a study of memory CD4+ T cells and cytomegalovirus serostatus. Trimming took off 6 bases at V and 8 bases at J, with 14 bases between the two ends. Per the germline V gene, CDR1 is MDHEN and CDR2 is SYDVKM. This CDR3 has 13 residues. The sort gate was single viable CD3+CD4+CD8-CD45RO+ cells for memory CD4+ T cells. Positive selection with CD4 microbeads enriched total CD4+ T cells. Clones were sequenced by immunoSEQ multiplex PCR, and TCRdb holds only the in-frame ones, with some missing. The profile shows 55,000 to 80,000 clones, around 76% of them singletons.

This chain joins TRBV28 and TRBJ2-1; a weak D match, TRBD1 (7 bases). The sequenced material came from memory CD4+ T cells from blood. The sequence was obtained from an adult in good health and CMV-seropositive. This chain's CDR3 is CASRKDREDEQFF. DNA for the CDR3: TGTGCCAGCAGGAAAGACAGGGAGGATGAGCAGTTCTTC.